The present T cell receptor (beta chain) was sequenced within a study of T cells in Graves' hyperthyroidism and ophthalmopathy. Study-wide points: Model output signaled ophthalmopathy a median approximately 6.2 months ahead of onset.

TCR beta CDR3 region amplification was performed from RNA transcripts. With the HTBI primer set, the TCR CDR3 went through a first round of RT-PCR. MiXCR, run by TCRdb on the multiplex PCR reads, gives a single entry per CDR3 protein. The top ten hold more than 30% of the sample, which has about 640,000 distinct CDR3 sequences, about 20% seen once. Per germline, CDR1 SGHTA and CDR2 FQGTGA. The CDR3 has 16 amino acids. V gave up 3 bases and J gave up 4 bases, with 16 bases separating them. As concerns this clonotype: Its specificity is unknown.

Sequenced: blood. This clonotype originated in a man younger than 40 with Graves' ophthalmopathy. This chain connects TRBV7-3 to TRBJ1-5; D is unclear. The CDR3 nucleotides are TGTGCCAGCAGCTTCATCATCCTCCCCCAAAATCAGCCCCAGCATTTT. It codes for CASSFIILPQNQPQHF.